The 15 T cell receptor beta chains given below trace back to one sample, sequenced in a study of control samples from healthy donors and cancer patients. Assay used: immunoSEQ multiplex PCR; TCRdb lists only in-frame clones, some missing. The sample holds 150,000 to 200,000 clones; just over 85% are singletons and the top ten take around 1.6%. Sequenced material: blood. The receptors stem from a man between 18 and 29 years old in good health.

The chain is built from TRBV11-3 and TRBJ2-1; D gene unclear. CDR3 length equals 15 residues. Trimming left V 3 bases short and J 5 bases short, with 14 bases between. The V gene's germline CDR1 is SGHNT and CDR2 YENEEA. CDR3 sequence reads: CASSLRDHGNNEQFF. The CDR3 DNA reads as TGTGCCAGCAGCTTGCGCGACCATGGGAACAATGAGCAGTTCTTC.

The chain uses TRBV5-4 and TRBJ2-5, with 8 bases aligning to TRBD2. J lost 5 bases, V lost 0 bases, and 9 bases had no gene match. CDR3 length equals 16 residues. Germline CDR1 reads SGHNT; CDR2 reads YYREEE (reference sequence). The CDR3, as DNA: TGTGCCAGCAGCTTGGGTCGGGGGGGCCTGTGGGAGACCCAGTACTTC. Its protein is CASSLGRGGLWETQYF.

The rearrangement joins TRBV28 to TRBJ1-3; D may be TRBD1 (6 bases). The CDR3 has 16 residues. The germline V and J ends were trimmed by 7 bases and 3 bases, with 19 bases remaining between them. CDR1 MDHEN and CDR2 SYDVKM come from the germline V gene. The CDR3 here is CASTSPATGGGNTIYF. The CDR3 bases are TGTGCCAGCACATCCCCCGCGACAGGAGGTGGAAACACCATATATTTT. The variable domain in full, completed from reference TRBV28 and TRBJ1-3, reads DVKVTQSSRYLVKRTGEKVFLECVQDMDHENMFWYRQDPGLGLRLIYFSYDVKMKEKGDIPEGYSVSREKKERFSLILESASTNQTSMYLCASTSPATGGGNTIYFGEGSWLTVV.

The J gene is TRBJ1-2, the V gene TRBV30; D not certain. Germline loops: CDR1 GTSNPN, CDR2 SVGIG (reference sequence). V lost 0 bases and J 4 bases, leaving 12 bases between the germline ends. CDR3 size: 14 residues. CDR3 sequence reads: CAWSVQEEFYGYTF. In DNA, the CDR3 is TGTGCCTGGAGTGTACAAGAGGAATTCTATGGCTACACCTTC.

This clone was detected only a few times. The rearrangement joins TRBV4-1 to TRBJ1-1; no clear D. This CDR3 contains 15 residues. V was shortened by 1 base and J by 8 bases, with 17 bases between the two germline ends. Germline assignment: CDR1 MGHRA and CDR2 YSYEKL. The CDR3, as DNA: TGCGCCAGCAGCCAAGGGTTTGGTAACGGCAGGGAAGCTTTCTTT. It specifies CASSQGFGNGREAFF.

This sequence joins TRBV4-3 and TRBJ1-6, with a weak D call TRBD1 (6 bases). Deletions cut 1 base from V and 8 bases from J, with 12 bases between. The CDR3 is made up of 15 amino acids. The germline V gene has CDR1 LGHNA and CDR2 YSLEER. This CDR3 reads CASSQVRGRHSPLHF. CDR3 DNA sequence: TGCGCCAGCAGCCAAGTACGGGGGCGTCATTCACCCCTCCACTTT.

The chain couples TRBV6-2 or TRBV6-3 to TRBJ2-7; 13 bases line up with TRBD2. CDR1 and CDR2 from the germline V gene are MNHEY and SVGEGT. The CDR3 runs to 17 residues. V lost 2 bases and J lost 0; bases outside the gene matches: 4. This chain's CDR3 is CASSYPRLAGGSYEQYF. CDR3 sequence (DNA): TGTGCCAGCAGTTACCCAAGACTAGCGGGGGGCTCCTACGAGCAGTACTTC.

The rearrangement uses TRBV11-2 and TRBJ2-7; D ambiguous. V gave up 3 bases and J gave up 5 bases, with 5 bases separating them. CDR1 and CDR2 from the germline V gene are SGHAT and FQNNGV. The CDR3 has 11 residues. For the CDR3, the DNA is TGTGCCAGCAGCTTTTTTGACGAGCAGTACTTC. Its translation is CASSFFDEQYF.

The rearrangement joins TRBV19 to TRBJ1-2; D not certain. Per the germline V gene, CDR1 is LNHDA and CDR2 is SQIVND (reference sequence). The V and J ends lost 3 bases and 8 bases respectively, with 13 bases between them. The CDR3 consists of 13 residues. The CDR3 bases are TGTGCCAGTAGTATCGGGCGGGGTGACGGCTACACCTTC. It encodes CASSIGRGDGYTF.

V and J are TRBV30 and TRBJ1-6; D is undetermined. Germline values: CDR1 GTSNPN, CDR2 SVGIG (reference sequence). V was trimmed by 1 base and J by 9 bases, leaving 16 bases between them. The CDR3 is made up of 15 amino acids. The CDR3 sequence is CAWSGGPQEGSPLHF. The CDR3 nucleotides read TGTGCCTGGAGTGGAGGACCTCAGGAAGGTTCACCCCTCCACTTT. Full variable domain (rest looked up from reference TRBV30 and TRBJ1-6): SQTIHQWPATLVQPVGSPLSLECTVEGTSNPNLYWYRQAAGRGLQLLFYSVGIGQISSEVPQNLSASRPQDRQFILSSKKLLLSDSGFYLCAWSGGPQEGSPLHFGNGTRLTVT.

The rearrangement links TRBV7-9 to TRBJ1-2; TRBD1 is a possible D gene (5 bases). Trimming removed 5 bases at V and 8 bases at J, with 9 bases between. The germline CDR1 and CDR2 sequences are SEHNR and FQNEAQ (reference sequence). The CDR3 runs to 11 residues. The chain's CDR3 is CASSRGEGYTF. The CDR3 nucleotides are TGTGCCAGCAGCCGGGGGGAAGGCTACACCTTC.

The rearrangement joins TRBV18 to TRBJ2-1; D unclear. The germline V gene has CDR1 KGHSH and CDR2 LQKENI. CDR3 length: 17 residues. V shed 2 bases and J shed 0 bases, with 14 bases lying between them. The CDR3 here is CASSPLTTSGSYNEQFF. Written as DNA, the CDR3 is TGTGCCAGCTCACCATTAACAACCTCGGGCTCCTACAATGAGCAGTTCTTC. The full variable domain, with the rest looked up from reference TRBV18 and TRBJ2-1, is NAGVMQNPRHLVRRRGQEARLRCSPMKGHSHVYWYRQLPEEGLKFMVYLQKENIIDESGMPKERFSAEFPKEGPSILRIQQVVRGDSAAYFCASSPLTTSGSYNEQFFGPGTRLTVL.

The CDR3 DNA sequence: TGTGCCAGCAGCCCCACAGGCTCTGGGGCCAACGTCCTGACTTTC. Residues: CASSPTGSGANVLTF. The chain couples TRBV5-8 to TRBJ2-6; tentatively, D is TRBD1 (5 bases). CDR3 length: 15 amino acids. CDR1 and CDR2 from the germline V gene are SGHTS and YDEGEE. The V end lost 4 bases, the J end lost 0 bases, and 8 bases lay between the germline ends. The complete variable domain, with remaining parts taken from reference TRBV5-8 and TRBJ2-6, reads EAGVTQSPTHLIKTRGQQATLRCSPISGHTSVYWYQQALGLGLQFLLWYDEGEERNRGNFPPRFSGRQFPNYSSELNVNALELEDSALYLCASSPTGSGANVLTFGAGSRLTVL.

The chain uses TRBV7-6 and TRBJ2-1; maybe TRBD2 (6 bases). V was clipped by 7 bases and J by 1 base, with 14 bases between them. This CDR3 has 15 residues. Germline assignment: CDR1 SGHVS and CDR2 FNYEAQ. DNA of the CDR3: TGTGCCAGCACCGCCGGAGGGGCTTCCTACAATGAGCAGTTCTTC. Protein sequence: CASTAGGASYNEQFF.

The CDR3 sequence: CASSLEGTRGGTQYF. The CDR3, as DNA: TGTGCCAGCAGCTTAGAAGGGACTAGGGGGGGGACCCAGTACTTC. The V gene is TRBV7-8, the J gene TRBJ2-5; 8 nucleotides line up with TRBD2. Germline CDR1 and CDR2: SGHVS and FQNEAQ. V was clipped by 1 base and J by 7 bases; unmatched bases: 8. This CDR3 has 15 residues. The full variable domain, with the rest looked up from reference TRBV7-8 and TRBJ2-5, is GAGVSQSPRYKVAKRGQDVALRCDPISGHVSLFWYQQALGQGPEFLTYFQNEAQLDKSGLPSDRFFAERPEGSVSTLKIQRTQQEDSAVYLCASSLEGTRGGTQYFGPGTRLLVL.